What follows is one T cell receptor (beta chain) and its context. The protocol was immunoSEQ multiplex PCR, while the TCRdb copy is restricted to in-frame clones and leaves out a portion. The sample lists approximately 58,000 clones, under 95% occurring once. The data belong to a study of OX40 agonist ivuxolimab in advanced cancers. About the study: With a range of about 23 to 90, age averaged about 58 years, and 75% to 90% were male.

The CDR3 sequence is 14 residues long. Germline V CDR1 and CDR2: LGHNA, YNFKEQ. Between the trimmed V and J ends, which lost 0 bases and 10 bases, there was a span of 14 bases. The TCR was taken from an adult with an advanced solid tumor such as melanoma, head and neck, liver or kidney cancer. This chain connects TRBV4-2 to TRBJ2-3; possible D gene TRBD2, 6 bases. The sequences come from CD4+ or CD8+ T cells sorted from blood, collected in a trial of the OX40 agonist ivuxolimab. The CDR3 protein is CASSQDRDSPSQYF. CDR3 nucleotides: TGTGCCAGCAGCCAAGATAGGGACTCCCCGTCGCAGTATTTT.